This paragraph covers one T cell receptor (beta chain) sequence. One entry per CDR3 protein, called by TCRdb with MiXCR from the 5' RACE reads. The sample includes fewer than 250,000 distinct CDR3 sequences, around 25% of them seen just once. The data originate from a study of T-cell memory formation after mild COVID-19. Germline assignment: CDR1 MNHEY and CDR2 SMNVEV (reference sequence). V gave up 6 bases and J gave up 0 bases, with 9 bases separating them. The CDR3 is 15 amino acids. The gene calls are TRBV27 and TRBJ2-6; D not resolved. This TCR was recovered from an adult woman who had mild COVID-19 (a few samples of this study predate the infection). Cell type and time point are not known. The sample taken for sequencing was PBMCs or a T cell subset sorted from them (not recorded which). The CDR3 nucleotides are TGTGCCAGCAGAAGTCGGACCTCTGGGGCCAACGTCCTGACTTTC. Translated, it gives CASRSRTSGANVLTF. Full variable domain (remainder filled in from reference TRBV27 and TRBJ2-6): EAQVTQNPRYLITVTGKKLTVTCSQNMNHEYMSWYRQDPGLGLRQIYYSMNVEVTDKGDVPEGYKVSRKEKRNFPLILESPSPNQTSLYFCASRSRTSGANVLTFGAGSRLTVL.